This is a list of T cell receptor beta chains from one sample in a study of T cells in Graves' hyperthyroidism and ophthalmopathy. MiXCR was run by TCRdb on the multiplex PCR reads, yielding one entry per CDR3 protein. Of a few hundred thousand distinct CDR3 sequences listed, about 15% were seen once; the top ten hold about 27%. Sequenced: blood. These receptors were collected from a woman younger than 35 with Graves' hyperthyroidism that later progressed to Graves' ophthalmopathy. The CDR3 runs from the conserved cysteine through the conserved F or W.

J gene: TRBJ2-4; V gene: TRBV6-6; CDR3 protein: CASSYSQGLGIQYF
J gene: TRBJ2-1; V gene: TRBV24-1; CDR3 protein: CATSDYRGYNEQFF
J gene: TRBJ1-2; V gene: TRBV10-3; CDR3 protein: CAISGGGGYGYTF
J gene: TRBJ2-1; V gene: TRBV27; CDR3 protein: CASSLLAGGPYNEQFF
J gene: TRBJ1-5; V gene: TRBV6-1; CDR3 protein: CASSSTGGSNQPQHF
J gene: TRBJ1-3; V gene: TRBV20-1; CDR3 protein: CSSLGVSGNTIYF
J gene: TRBJ2-7; V gene: TRBV7-9; CDR3 protein: CASSPARGYEQYF
J gene: TRBJ2-7; V gene: TRBV7-2; CDR3 protein: CASSKGLVPYEQYF
J gene: TRBJ2-7; V gene: TRBV4-2; CDR3 protein: CASSQEQFYEQYF
J gene: TRBJ2-3; V gene: TRBV20-1; CDR3 protein: CSAATSGRTLWDTQYF
J gene: TRBJ2-1; V gene: TRBV29-1; CDR3 protein: CSVVRVGSSYNEQFF
J gene: TRBJ2-5; V gene: TRBV30; CDR3 protein: CAWSVHSGHPLETQYF
J gene: TRBJ2-3; V gene: TRBV20-1; CDR3 protein: CSARDTGNTLTDTQYF
J gene: TRBJ2-3; V gene: TRBV6-1; CDR3 protein: CASIPALTDTQYF
J gene: TRBJ1-2; V gene: TRBV28; CDR3 protein: CASSLAREQNYGYTF
J gene: TRBJ2-7; V gene: TRBV6-2/TRBV6-3; CDR3 protein: CASSYRLGTSGSYEQYF
J gene: TRBJ2-7; V gene: TRBV7-9; CDR3 protein: CASSLRGMTYEQYF
J gene: TRBJ2-5; V gene: TRBV20-1; CDR3 protein: CSARITSGTSGRGETQYF
J gene: TRBJ2-5; V gene: TRBV10-3; CDR3 protein: CAISEGETQYF
J gene: TRBJ2-3; V gene: TRBV5-1; CDR3 protein: CASSGGASLPTDTQYF
J gene: TRBJ2-7; V gene: TRBV7-2; CDR3 protein: CASSLNSVSYEQYF
J gene: TRBJ2-1; V gene: TRBV6-1; CDR3 protein: CASREPRTSGSTAQFF
J gene: TRBJ1-5; V gene: TRBV7-3; CDR3 protein: CASSLNGGGQPQHF
J gene: TRBJ2-7; V gene: TRBV7-9; CDR3 protein: CASSFPIHEQYF
J gene: TRBJ1-2; V gene: TRBV27; CDR3 protein: CASRRGTGYGYTF
J gene: TRBJ2-1; V gene: TRBV27; CDR3 protein: CATGTGTEQFF